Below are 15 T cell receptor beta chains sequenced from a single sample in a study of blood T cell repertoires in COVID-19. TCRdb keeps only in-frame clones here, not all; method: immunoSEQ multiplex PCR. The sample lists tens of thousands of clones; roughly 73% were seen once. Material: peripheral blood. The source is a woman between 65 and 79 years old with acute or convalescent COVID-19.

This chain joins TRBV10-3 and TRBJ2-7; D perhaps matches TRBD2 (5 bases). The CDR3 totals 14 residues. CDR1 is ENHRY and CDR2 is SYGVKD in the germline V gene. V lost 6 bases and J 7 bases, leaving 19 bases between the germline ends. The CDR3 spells CAISRFDRTGEQYF. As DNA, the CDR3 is TGTGCCATCAGCCGATTCGACCGGACGGGAGAGCAGTACTTC.

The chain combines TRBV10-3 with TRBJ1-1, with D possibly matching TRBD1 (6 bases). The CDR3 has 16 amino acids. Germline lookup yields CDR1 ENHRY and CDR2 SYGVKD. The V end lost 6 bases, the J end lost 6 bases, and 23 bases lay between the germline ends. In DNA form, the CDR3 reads TGTGCCATCAGAGTGGGTTTACAGGGATATTTAGCTGAAGCTTTCTTT. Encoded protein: CAIRVGLQGYLAEAFF.

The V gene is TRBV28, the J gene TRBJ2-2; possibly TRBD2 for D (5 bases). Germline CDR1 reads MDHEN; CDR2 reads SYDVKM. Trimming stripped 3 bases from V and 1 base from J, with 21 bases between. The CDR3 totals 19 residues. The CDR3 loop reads CASSFPWRYTGKNTGELFF. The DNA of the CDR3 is TGTGCCAGCAGTTTCCCCTGGCGTTATACCGGGAAGAACACCGGGGAGCTGTTTTTT. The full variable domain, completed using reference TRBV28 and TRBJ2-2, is DVKVTQSSRYLVKRTGEKVFLECVQDMDHENMFWYRQDPGLGLRLIYFSYDVKMKEKGDIPEGYSVSREKKERFSLILESASTNQTSMYLCASSFPWRYTGKNTGELFFGEGSRLTVL.

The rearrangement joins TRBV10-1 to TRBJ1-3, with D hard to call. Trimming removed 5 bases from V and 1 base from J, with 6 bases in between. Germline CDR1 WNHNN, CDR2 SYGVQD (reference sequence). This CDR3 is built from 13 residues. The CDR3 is CASSQHSGNTIYF. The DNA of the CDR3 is TGCGCCAGCAGTCAACATTCTGGAAACACCATATATTTT.

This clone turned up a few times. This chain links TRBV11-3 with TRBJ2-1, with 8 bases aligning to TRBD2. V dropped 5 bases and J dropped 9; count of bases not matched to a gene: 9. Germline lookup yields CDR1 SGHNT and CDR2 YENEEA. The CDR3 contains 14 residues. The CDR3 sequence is CASSGTSSSSEQFF. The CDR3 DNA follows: TGTGCCAGCAGCGGGACTAGTTCAAGTAGTGAGCAGTTCTTC. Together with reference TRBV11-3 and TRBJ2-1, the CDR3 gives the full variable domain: EAGVVQSPRYKIIEKKQPVAFWCNPISGHNTLYWYLQNLGQGPELLIRYENEEAVDDSQLPKDRFSAERLKGVDSTLKIQPAELGDSAVYLCASSGTSSSSEQFFGPGTRLTVL.

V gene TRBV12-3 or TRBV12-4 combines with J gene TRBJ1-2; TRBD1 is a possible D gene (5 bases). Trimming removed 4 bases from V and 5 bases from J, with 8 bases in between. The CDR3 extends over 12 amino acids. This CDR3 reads CASSWAGYGYTF. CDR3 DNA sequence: TGTGCCAGCAGTTGGGCAGGGTATGGCTACACCTTC.

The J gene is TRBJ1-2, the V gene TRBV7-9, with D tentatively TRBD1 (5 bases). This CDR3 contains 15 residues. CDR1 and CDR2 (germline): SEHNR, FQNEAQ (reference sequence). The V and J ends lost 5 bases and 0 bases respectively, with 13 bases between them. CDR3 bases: TGTGCCAGCAGCACAGGACCGACTGCTAACTATGGCTACACCTTC. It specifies CASSTGPTANYGYTF.

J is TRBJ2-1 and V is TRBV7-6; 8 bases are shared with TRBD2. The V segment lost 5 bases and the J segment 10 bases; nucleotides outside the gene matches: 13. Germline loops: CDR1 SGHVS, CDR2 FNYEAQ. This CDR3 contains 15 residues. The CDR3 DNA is TGTGCCAGCAGCCCCGGAGGTAGCGGGAAACGGGAGCAGTTCTTC. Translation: CASSPGGSGKREQFF.

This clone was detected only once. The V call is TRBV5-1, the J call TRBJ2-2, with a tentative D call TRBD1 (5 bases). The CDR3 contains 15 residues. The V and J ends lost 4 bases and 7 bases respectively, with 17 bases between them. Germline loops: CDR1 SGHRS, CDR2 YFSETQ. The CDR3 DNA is TGCGCCAGCAGCCAGGACCTTAGGGGTGGCGGGGAGCTGTTTTTT. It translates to CASSQDLRGGGELFF.

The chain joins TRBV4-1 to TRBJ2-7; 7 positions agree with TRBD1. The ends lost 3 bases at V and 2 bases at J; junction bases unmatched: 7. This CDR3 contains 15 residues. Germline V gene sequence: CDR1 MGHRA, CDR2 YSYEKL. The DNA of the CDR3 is TGCGCCAGCAGCCATAAAGACGACAGGGCCTACGAGCAGTACTTC. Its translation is CASSHKDDRAYEQYF.

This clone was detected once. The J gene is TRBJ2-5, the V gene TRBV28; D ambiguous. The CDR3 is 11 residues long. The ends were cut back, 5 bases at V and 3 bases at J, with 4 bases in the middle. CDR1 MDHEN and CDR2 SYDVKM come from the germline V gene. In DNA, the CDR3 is TGTGCCAGCAGTCCAAAAGAGACCCAGTACTTC. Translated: CASSPKETQYF.

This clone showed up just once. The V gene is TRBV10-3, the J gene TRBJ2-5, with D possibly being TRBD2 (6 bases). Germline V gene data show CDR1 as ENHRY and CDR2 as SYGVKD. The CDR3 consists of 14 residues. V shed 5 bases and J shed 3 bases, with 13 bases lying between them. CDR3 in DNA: TGTGCCATCAGTCGCTCTAGCGCCGAAGAGACCCAGTACTTC. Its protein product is CAISRSSAEETQYF.

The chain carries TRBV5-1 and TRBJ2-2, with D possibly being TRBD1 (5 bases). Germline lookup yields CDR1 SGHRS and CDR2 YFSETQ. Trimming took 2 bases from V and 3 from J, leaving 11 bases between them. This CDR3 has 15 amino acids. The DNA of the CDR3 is TGCGCCAGCAGCTTTGAGACAGCCGACACCGGGGAGCTGTTTTTT. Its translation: CASSFETADTGELFF.

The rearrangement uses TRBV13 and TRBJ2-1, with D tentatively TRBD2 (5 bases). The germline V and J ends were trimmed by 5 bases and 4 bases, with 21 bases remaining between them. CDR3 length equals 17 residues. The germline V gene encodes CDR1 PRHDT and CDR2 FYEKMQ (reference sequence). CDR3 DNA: TGTGCCAGCAGCCCCGCCTGGGTGGGCGGGTCTTACAATGAGCAGTTCTTC. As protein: CASSPAWVGGSYNEQFF. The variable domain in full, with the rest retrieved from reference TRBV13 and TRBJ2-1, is AAGVIQSPRHLIKEKRETATLKCYPIPRHDTVYWYQQGPGQDPQFLISFYEKMQSDKGSIPDRFSAQQFSDYHSELNMSSLELGDSALYFCASSPAWVGGSYNEQFFGPGTRLTVL.

The CDR3 nucleotides read TGTGCCAGCAGCCAAGATAGTCCGACAGGCCCTAACTACAATGAGCAGTTCTTC. It translates to CASSQDSPTGPNYNEQFF. This chain connects TRBV14 to TRBJ2-1, with D possibly being TRBD1 (6 bases). This CDR3 region has 18 residues. Germline assignment: CDR1 SGHDN and CDR2 FVKESK. Trimming left V 0 bases short and J 3 bases short, with 18 bases between.